This T cell receptor (beta chain) is from a study of shared clonotypes between healthy human individuals. Measured with immunoSEQ multiplex PCR; TCRdb has only the in-frame clones, and not every one. The sample records about 2 million clones, roughly 94% being singletons. Terminally differentiated effector memory CD45RA+ cells were excluded by CCR7 positive selection of CD45RO-negative cells. This clone was observed many times. The CDR3 length is 12 residues. Trimming removed 6 bases at V and 5 bases at J, with 11 bases between. The V gene's germline CDR1 is SEHNR and CDR2 FQNEAQ (reference sequence).

The clonotype comes from a man younger than 30 in good health. The chain uses TRBV7-9 and TRBJ2-7; D unclear. Sample: naive CD8+ T cells sorted from blood. CDR3 region: CASRSSFDEQYF. The CDR3 bases are TGTGCCAGCAGATCGAGCTTCGACGAGCAGTACTTC.